This T cell receptor beta chain was found in a study of shared clonotypes between healthy human individuals. Study observations and caveats: Shared clonotypes: about 4.6% naive CD4, around 3.5% naive CD8, under 2.5% memory CD4, approximately 0.4% memory CD8. Clonotype sharing among donors was expected to depend on sequencing depth.

Here immunoSEQ multiplex PCR was the method, and the copy in TCRdb shows in-frame clones only, minus some. The sample has about 1,900,000 clones; just under 95% are singletons. Trimming removed 9 bases from V and 6 bases from J, with 15 bases in between. The CDR3 length is 14 residues. Germline V gives CDR1 MNHEY, CDR2 SVGAGI. The naive CD8 fraction comprised CD45RO-negative cells positively selected for CCR7 and excluded terminally differentiated effector memory CD45RA+ cells. Concerning this clone: The antigen is not known.

The sequenced sample consisted of naive CD8+ T cells sorted from blood. V usage is TRBV6-5 and J usage is TRBJ1-6; D remains unclear. The receptor was derived from a man aged 18 to 29 in good health. The CDR3 sequence: CASRYGASNSPLHF. CDR3 DNA: TGTGCCAGTAGATACGGAGCATCTAATTCACCCCTCCACTTT.